This T cell receptor beta chain was observed in a study of blood T cells in healthy people across ages. Notes on the study in general: Unsorted PBMCs ruled out conclusive naive versus antigen-experienced comparison. Estimated diversity across one million T cells was deemed an underestimate. Age brought a roughly linear fall in TCR beta diversity measured per million T cells. Diversity was higher, and naive CD4+ cells more numerous, in long-lived donors than in aged donors.

This clonotype has just a few counts. What it recognizes is unknown. Combining a sample-barcoded 5' primer with a J-beta primer mix, a second PCR ran for 7 to 11 cycles. TCRdb reprocessed the 5' RACE reads via MiXCR and lists one record per CDR3 protein. Here the sample spans about 1.8 million distinct CDR3 sequences, roughly 50% being singletons. CDR1 is DFQATT, CDR2 SNEGSKA, per germline (reference sequence). V lost 6 bases and J 6 bases, leaving 18 bases between the germline ends. This CDR3 spans 13 amino acids. The chain uses TRBV20-1 and TRBJ2-7; a weak D match, TRBD2 (6 bases). This receptor was obtained from a woman aged 40 to 50 in good health. Sequencing used blood. The chain's CDR3 is CSARTTVTPEQYF. CDR3 nucleotide sequence: TGCAGTGCGCGGACTACCGTGACCCCCGAGCAGTACTTC.